Listed here is a single T cell receptor (beta chain). Its antigen specificity is not known. No base qualities exist here, and no much larger clone lies one base off it. The trim is 4 bases for V and 9 bases for J, with a gap of 14 bases between the germline ends. The CDR3 measures 12 amino acids from cysteine to phenylalanine. CDR3 DNA only is kept here, 36 bases in frame from base 1. The germline V gene gives CDR1 as SGHDT and CDR2 as YYEEEE. The data were taken from a study of STAT3 mutations in large granular lymphocyte leukemia (dated by TCRdb to the late 2010s). Broadly, across the study: In roughly half of the longitudinally sequenced T-LGLL patients, canonical activating STAT3 mutations were detected. Roughly 19 representative T-LGLL cases were selected from an initial cohort of over 200 LGL patients for longitudinal TCRbeta and STAT3 sequencing. Each patient was sequenced at an average of 4 time points, ranging from 2 to 8 samplings. One or more immunosuppressive therapy regimens were given to more than half of T-LGLL patients, and hematologic response was seen in around 36% of the treated patients. Patients with T-cell large granular lymphocyte leukemia underwent serial deep sequencing of TCRbeta CDR3 and STAT3 to reconstruct clonal hierarchy and dynamics. As controls, the study also included longitudinal sequencing of two patients with natural killer LGL leukemia. Points the paper makes about the study in general: Because no samples were available when a clone first appeared, clonal expansion had to be inferred from samplings taken at other points. Since codominant clonotypes persisted in some patients, a small but highly pathogenic clone may have gone undetected. At least one immunodominant TCRbeta clonotype was present in every T-LGLL patient, and multiple immunodominant subclonotypes appeared in about half of the T-LGLL patients. Several patients had a dominant TCR clone burden greater than the STAT3 mutant burden, which suggests that the STAT3 mutation arose secondarily within a clone that had already expanded. Variable intervals between samplings and differing treatment regimens complicated linking therapy response to changes in TCR clonal burden. TCR clonotype switching after therapy was seen in about 30% of the 18 patients, with all newly emerging clones being STAT3 wild type.

TCRbeta libraries were sequenced on an Illumina MiSeq, and an average of around 41,000 productive templates per sample was obtained. Using multiplex PCR amplification, the immunoSEQ assay generated the TCRbeta CDR3 libraries. On the study's bioinformatics: Following a previously defined approach, repertoire diversity was calculated, and values close to 0 point to extremely monoclonal samples. TCRdb holds this immuneACCESS table with in-frame rearrangements only. Some clones are missing; in checked studies, unresolved V genes explain under half, and the rest has no known cause. V and J calls and clone size follow that table, whereas D and trimming were derived from the DNA. Here the sample has approximately 42,000 clones; about 81% occur a single time. In total, the top ten clones hold roughly 0.42% of the sample. DNA was extracted from blood mononuclear cells, and the same DNA was used for both TCR and STAT3 sequencing.

Recombination connected TRBV5-6 to TRBJ2-7; a tentative D match to TRBD2 spans 6 bases. Sequences were obtained from PBMCs. The sequence was obtained from a human donor with T large granular lymphocyte leukemia. Some clones in this sample may be carry-over from other donors' samples. This receptor carries the CDR3 CASSAGRMVQYF. The nucleotides are TGTGCCAGCAGCGCGGGAAGGATGGTGCAGTACTTC.